The next 15 T cell receptor beta chains were all read from a single sample in a study of cytomegalovirus exposure and HLA in healthy donors. The primer mix had 60 Vbeta and 13 Jbeta primers. Repertoires were generated with immunoSEQ multiplex PCR, while TCRdb's copy carries only in-frame clones and drops some. The sample carries 150,000 or so clones, approximately 72% recorded once. Specimen: PBMCs. The receptors here all came from a man between 18 and 29 years old in good health and CMV-seronegative.

Many counts were recorded for this clone. The chain links TRBV2 to TRBJ1-5, with D unclear. V dropped 3 bases and J dropped 4 bases, with 16 bases sitting between them. CDR3 size: 16 residues. Germline V gene sequence: CDR1 SNHLY, CDR2 FYNNEI. The CDR3 DNA follows: TGTGCCAGCAGTGATAACCTGACTGGGAGGAATCAGCCCCAGCATTTT. Its protein product is CASSDNLTGRNQPQHF. The full variable domain, rest sourced from reference TRBV2 and TRBJ1-5, is EPEVTQTPSHQVTQMGQEVILRCVPISNHLYFYWYRQILGQKVEFLVSFYNNEISEKSEIFDDQFSVERPDGSNFTLKIRSTKLEDSAMYFCASSDNLTGRNQPQHFGDGTRLSIL.

The chain uses TRBV2 and TRBJ1-4; the D is unclear. Germline CDR1 SNHLY, CDR2 FYNNEI. This CDR3 has 16 residues. The V end was cut by 7 bases, the J end by 0 bases, with 15 bases between. The CDR3 spells CASNPIRVATNEKLFF. For the CDR3, the DNA is TGTGCCAGCAACCCCATCCGGGTCGCAACTAATGAAAAACTGTTTTTT. The full variable domain, rest sourced from reference TRBV2 and TRBJ1-4, is EPEVTQTPSHQVTQMGQEVILRCVPISNHLYFYWYRQILGQKVEFLVSFYNNEISEKSEIFDDQFSVERPDGSNFTLKIRSTKLEDSAMYFCASNPIRVATNEKLFFGSGTQLSVL.

The chain joins TRBV7-2 to TRBJ2-1; TRBD2 agrees at 13 bases. The CDR3 has 15 residues. Unmatched junction bases numbered 6, after V lost 5 bases and J lost 8 bases. CDR1 is SGHTA, CDR2 FQGNSA, per germline. DNA for the CDR3: TGTGCCAGCAGCACCGGACTAGCGGGGGAGGATGAGCAGTTCTTC. Residues: CASSTGLAGEDEQFF.

The V call is TRBV19, the J call TRBJ2-1; maybe TRBD2 (7 bases). CDR3 length: 15 amino acids. The ends were cut back, 6 bases at V and 0 bases at J, with 12 bases in the middle. Germline CDR1 is LNHDA and CDR2 is SQIVND (reference sequence). CDR3 protein: CASRGGGRSYNEQFF. The CDR3, as DNA: TGTGCCAGTAGAGGCGGGGGCCGCTCCTACAATGAGCAGTTCTTC.

The CDR3 sequence: CASSPGTGNQPQHF. The CDR3 nucleotides are TGTGCCAGCAGTCCCGGGACAGGCAATCAGCCCCAGCATTTT. The chain recombines TRBV27 with TRBJ1-5; 7 nucleotides agree with TRBD1. J was trimmed by 2 bases and V by 5 bases; bases with no gene match: 3. CDR1 is MNHEY and CDR2 is SMNVEV in the germline V gene (reference sequence). This CDR3 is built from 14 residues.

The chain carries TRBV5-1 and TRBJ2-2, with 8 bases fitting TRBD1. The V and J ends lost 0 bases and 4 bases, in that order; junction bases with no gene match: 8. This CDR3 region has 17 residues. Germline V gives CDR1 SGHRS, CDR2 YFSETQ. CDR3 sequence: CASSLGPRGLGTGELFF. The CDR3 coding sequence is TGCGCCAGCAGCTTGGGACCCAGGGGGCTTGGCACCGGGGAGCTGTTTTTT.

This chain connects TRBV11-1 to TRBJ2-5, with D possibly TRBD1 on 6 matching bases. The J call is doubtful: the DNA matches TRBJ2-7 better. Germline assignment: CDR1 SGHAT and CDR2 FQDESV (reference sequence). CDR3 size: 14 residues. The CDR3 DNA is TGTGCCAGCAGCGTTACAGGGCGCCCCTACGAGCAGTACTTC. Translated: CASSVTGRPYEQYF.

The chain employs TRBV4-2 and TRBJ2-5, with 12 bases that match TRBD2. Germline V gene sequence: CDR1 LGHNA, CDR2 YNFKEQ. With 0 bases clipped from V and 5 bases from J, the junction kept 13 bases outside the gene matches. This CDR3 is built from 19 residues. Written as DNA, the CDR3 is TGTGCCAGCAGCCAAGAGAGTCGGGCTAGCGGGGGGGCCCGGGAGACCCAGTACTTC. Its translation is CASSQESRASGGARETQYF.

The chain has TRBV9 and TRBJ1-3; no definite D call. CDR3 length: 14 amino acids. V was clipped by 0 bases and J by 2 bases, with 6 bases between them. The V gene's germline CDR1 is SGDLS and CDR2 YYNGEE. CDR3 in amino acids: CASSVEQPGNTIYF. The CDR3 DNA follows: TGTGCCAGCAGCGTAGAACAGCCTGGAAACACCATATATTTT.

To note about this clone: Other DNA sequences in this sample translate to the same CDR3. The gene calls are TRBV7-2 and TRBJ1-1; the D gene is possibly TRBD1 (6 bases). Germline CDR1 SGHTA, CDR2 FQGNSA. This CDR3 has 13 residues. V was cut by 5 bases and J by 2 bases, with 9 bases left in between. The CDR3 bases are TGTGCCAGCAGCCTACAGGGAAACACTGAAGCTTTCTTT. Translated: CASSLQGNTEAFF.

The rearrangement uses TRBV2 and TRBJ2-2, with 10 bases fitting TRBD2. The length of the CDR3 is 12 residues. The germline gives CDR1 SNHLY, CDR2 FYNNEI. V gave up 4 bases and J gave up 15 bases; unmatched junction bases: 5. The CDR3 DNA reads as TGTGCCAGCAGTGTACTAGCGGGGTGGTTGTTTTTT. It is translated as CASSVLAGWLFF.

V is TRBV6-1 and J is TRBJ1-5, with TRBD1 matching 7 bases. This CDR3 has 13 amino acids. J lost 3 bases, V lost 7 bases, and 3 bases had no gene match. Germline V gives CDR1 MNHNS, CDR2 SASEGT. The CDR3 sequence is CASKGAYNQPQHF. CDR3 in DNA: TGTGCCAGCAAGGGGGCGTACAATCAGCCCCAGCATTTT.

The chain uses TRBV28 and TRBJ1-1; D uncertain. CDR1 and CDR2 from the germline V gene are MDHEN and SYDVKM. CDR3 length: 10 amino acids. CDR3 bases: TGTGCTACGCGGAGGGTAGGAGCTTTCTTT. Translating gives CATRRVGAFF.

The table lists this clone with a few counts. The chain carries TRBV5-6 and TRBJ2-7, with TRBD2 as a possible D gene (5 bases). CDR1 is SGHDT, CDR2 YYEEEE, per germline. V lost 1 base to trimming and J lost 4 bases, with 9 bases between them. The CDR3 consists of 13 residues. CDR3 protein: CASSLFPGYEQYV. CDR3 in DNA: TGTGCCAGCAGCTTGTTTCCGGGGTACGAGCAGTACGTC.

The chain employs TRBV6-1 and TRBJ1-5; no clear D. Germline V CDR1 and CDR2: MNHNS, SASEGT. Deletions cut 6 bases from V and 8 bases from J, with 17 bases between. This CDR3 is built from 14 residues. CDR3 nucleotide sequence: TGTGCCAGCAGAGAGCTCTTACAGACGGAGCCCCAGCATTTT. It encodes CASRELLQTEPQHF.